This T cell receptor beta chain was sequenced for a study of tumor-infiltrating lymphocytes in oesophageal squamous cell carcinoma. This clonotype has a count of ten or more. CDR3 length: 16 residues. V lost 3 bases, J lost 2 bases, and 16 bases lay in between. CDR1 KGHSH and CDR2 LQKENI come from the germline V gene. TCRdb independently ran MiXCR on the PCR reads; one entry per CDR3 protein. The sample carries tens of thousands of distinct CDR3 sequences, approximately 37% recorded once. Sequencing was performed on esophageal tumor tissue. This clonotype was obtained from a female donor with esophageal squamous cell carcinoma. This sequence joins TRBV18 and TRBJ2-5; no definite D call. CDR3 in amino acids: CASSPLSRTPQETQYF. The CDR3 DNA follows: TGTGCCAGCTCACCGCTCTCAAGGACCCCTCAAGAGACCCAGTACTTC.